This entry describes one T cell receptor (beta chain). The antigen remains unidentified. This record comes from a study of cytomegalovirus exposure and HLA in healthy donors. Study in general: The approximately 100 million unique TCR beta sequences, from around 200 million T cells, were found by an earlier analysis. General observations from the study: A later analysis linked a missense DCLRE1C variant to TCR beta V- and J-gene trimming. Looking again later, the authors saw that most CMV-associated TCR beta chains seemed HLA-restricted. Presence/absence analysis assumed near-uniform sequencing depth across donors.

Use of 60 Vbeta and 13 Jbeta primers characterized the PCR. Some clones are missing from TCRdb's copy, which holds only in-frame ones; the method was immunoSEQ multiplex PCR. The sample gives roughly 78,000 clones, over 55% of which show up once; 4.5% to 6% is in the top ten. The sequencing sample was made of PBMCs. The TCR was taken from a man under 40 in good health and CMV-seropositive.

The CDR3 region has the DNA TGCGCCAGCAGCCAAGAAGGGACAGGGTGGAGTGATACGCAGTATTTT. Encoded protein: CASSQEGTGWSDTQYF. The chain links TRBV4-1 to TRBJ2-3, with 9 bases matching TRBD1. Germline CDR1 MGHRA, CDR2 YSYEKL. The CDR3 is 16 residues long. With 0 bases clipped from V and 6 bases from J, the junction kept 7 bases outside the gene matches.